The rows below give T cell receptor beta chains drawn from one sample of a study of identical twins. TCRdb ran MiXCR on the 5' RACE reads and lists one entry per CDR3 protein. The sample comprises about 530,000 distinct CDR3 sequences, 20% to 25% of which are singletons, and approximately 0.49% rests with the top ten. The data were also submitted as part of a second study, on yellow fever vaccine responses in identical twins.

Material for sequencing was CD4+ T cells sorted from blood. These receptors were taken from a woman between 18 and 29 years old in good health. Each CDR3 is given with its conserved first and last residue.

V gene | CDR3 protein
TRBV29-1 | CSQRAGGLGGEQFF
TRBV11-2 | CASSSRGGGTEAFF
TRBV3-1 | CASSPTGIETGELFF
TRBV20-1 | CSAPVRAGTGDTQYF
TRBV5-1 | CASSLDSSNTGELFF
TRBV29-1 | CSVRREVDEQFF
TRBV5-6 | CASSDGAGRFDTEAFF
TRBV7-9 | CASSLDTSGGNEQFF
TRBV28 | CASSPRGGWETQYF
TRBV12-3/TRBV12-4 | CASSLGLAGGPGETQYF
TRBV27 | CASSLFVGEKLFF
TRBV15 | CATSRGQGAAGELFF
TRBV5-1 | CASSLEGLHGNTIYF
TRBV5-1 | CASSLASGGTDTQYF
TRBV9 | CASSVENTEAFF
TRBV4-2 | CASSQDIYEQFF
TRBV29-1 | CSVIRGTTEAFF
TRBV20-1 | CSATSGRIYNEQFF
TRBV7-2 | CASSLGDSGNEKLFF
TRBV11-2 | CASRERLAGAYNEQFF
TRBV20-1 | CSAIGAVDSYNEQFF
TRBV10-3 | CAIRARDSYNEQFF
TRBV20-1 | CSARRDRGRGSGNTIYF
TRBV5-1 | CASSIVGGLILEQYF
TRBV10-3 | CAARLGGTGELFF